Presented here are 16 T cell receptor beta chains from one specimen sequenced in a study of blood T cell repertoires in COVID-19. Clones were sequenced by immunoSEQ multiplex PCR, and TCRdb holds only the in-frame ones, with some missing. This table holds 93,000 or so clones, roughly 87% found once. The specimen was peripheral blood. The receptors come from a human donor in a cohort sampled during active COVID-19.

This chain links TRBV5-6 with TRBJ2-7; TRBD2 matches 12 bases. The germline V gene has CDR1 SGHDT and CDR2 YYEEEE. V dropped 4 bases and J dropped 0; count of bases not matched to a gene: 5. The CDR3 runs 16 residues. The CDR3: CASSARLAGDSYEQYF. The CDR3 DNA is TGTGCCAGCAGCGCCAGACTAGCGGGAGACTCCTACGAGCAGTACTTC.

J is TRBJ2-7 and V is TRBV27; D is possibly TRBD1 (5 bases). V was clipped by 2 bases and J by 3 bases, with 11 bases between them. From germline, CDR1 is MNHEY and CDR2 SMNVEV (reference sequence). CDR3 length equals 14 residues. The CDR3 nucleotides are TGTGCCAGCAGTTTAGCAGGGCTGGGCTACGAGCAGTACTTC. It encodes CASSLAGLGYEQYF.

The chain joins TRBV5-4 to TRBJ2-2; 9 bases match TRBD2. The junction had 4 bases not matched to a gene; V was cut back by 0 bases and J by 7 bases. Germline V gene data show CDR1 as SGHNT and CDR2 as YYREEE (reference sequence). This CDR3 is 15 amino acids long. CDR3 sequence (DNA): TGTGCCAGCAGCTTGGCGGTAGCGGGGGACGGGGAGCTGTTTTTT. This gives the protein CASSLAVAGDGELFF. The full variable domain, completed using reference TRBV5-4 and TRBJ2-2, is ETGVTQSPTHLIKTRGQQVTLRCSSQSGHNTVSWYQQALGQGPQFIFQYYREEENGRGNFPPRFSGLQFPNYSSELNVNALELDDSALYLCASSLAVAGDGELFFGEGSRLTVL.

V gene TRBV5-1 combines with J gene TRBJ2-5, with a weak D call TRBD2 (6 bases). Between the trimmed V and J ends, which lost 4 bases and 4 bases, there was a span of 23 bases. The CDR3 contains 17 residues. Germline CDR1 reads SGHRS; CDR2 reads YFSETQ. Here the CDR3 DNA reads TGCGCCAGCAGCCCTCGGGAGTCTAGCGTGAACGCAGAGACCCAGTACTTC. It translates to CASSPRESSVNAETQYF.

In its sample, this clone was seen a few times. The V gene is TRBV14, the J gene TRBJ2-7; 8 nucleotides line up with TRBD1. Per the germline V gene, CDR1 is SGHDN and CDR2 is FVKESK. Losses at the gene ends were 4 bases for V and 6 bases for J; bases not matched to a gene: 8. This CDR3 region has 14 residues. CDR3 amino acids: CASSLGTGGFEQYF. CDR3 in DNA: TGTGCCAGCAGCCTAGGTACAGGGGGTTTCGAGCAGTACTTC.

A single count supports this clone. The V and J genes are TRBV2 and TRBJ2-7, with TRBD2 identical over 8 bases. The trim removed 5 bases at V and 4 bases at J, leaving 10 bases unmatched. This CDR3 is 15 amino acids long. The germline gives CDR1 SNHLY, CDR2 FYNNEI. DNA of the CDR3: TGTGCCAGCAGTCCTCGATGGGAGCGGGGGTACGAGCAGTACTTC. Residues: CASSPRWERGYEQYF.

V usage is TRBV2 and J usage is TRBJ1-3; D may be TRBD1 (5 bases). Trimming stripped 1 base from V and 4 bases from J, with 11 bases between. The germline CDR1 and CDR2 sequences are SNHLY and FYNNEI. The CDR3 sequence is 15 residues long. In nucleotides, the CDR3 is TGTGCCAGCAGTGAAGGTGGAGGGGACGGAAACACCATATATTTT. It yields the protein CASSEGGGDGNTIYF. Drawing the rest from reference TRBV2 and TRBJ1-3, the complete variable domain is EPEVTQTPSHQVTQMGQEVILRCVPISNHLYFYWYRQILGQKVEFLVSFYNNEISEKSEIFDDQFSVERPDGSNFTLKIRSTKLEDSAMYFCASSEGGGDGNTIYFGEGSWLTVV.

The chain employs TRBV2 and TRBJ1-6, with 7 bases fitting TRBD1. The CDR3 totals 14 residues. The germline V gene has CDR1 SNHLY and CDR2 FYNNEI. The V gene end was trimmed by 7 bases and the J gene end by 8 bases; junction bases not matched to a gene: 8. CDR3 in DNA: TGTGCCAGCACACAGGGGTTCAGGGATTCACCCCTCCACTTT. It encodes CASTQGFRDSPLHF.

The chain is built from TRBV24-1 and TRBJ1-2, with D unresolved. The CDR3 is made up of 13 amino acids. Deletions cut 5 bases from V and 4 bases from J, with 10 bases between. Germline V gene lookup returns CDR1 KGHDR and CDR2 SFDVKD. CDR3 loop: CATSVNSFYGYTF. The CDR3 DNA sequence: TGTGCCACCAGTGTCAACAGCTTCTATGGCTACACCTTC.

V and J are TRBV27 and TRBJ2-7; 8 nucleotides line up with TRBD1. Germline V gene data show CDR1 as MNHEY and CDR2 as SMNVEV (reference sequence). V lost 9 bases to trimming and J lost 7 bases; unmatched junction nucleotides: 5. The CDR3 runs 11 residues. The CDR3 coding sequence is TGTGCCAGTGGACAGGGCCATGAGCAGTACTTC. This codes for CASGQGHEQYF.

The J gene is TRBJ2-1, the V gene TRBV9, with 8 bases that match TRBD2. Germline-derived CDR1 and CDR2 are SGDLS and YYNGEE. With V trimmed by 3 bases and J by 2 bases, 4 bases remained unmatched. The CDR3 contains 15 residues. CDR3 sequence: CASSASGSAYNEQFF. For the CDR3, the DNA is TGTGCCAGCAGCGCAAGCGGGAGCGCCTACAATGAGCAGTTCTTC.

V gene TRBV2 combines with J gene TRBJ2-7; no definite D call. CDR1 and CDR2 from the germline V gene are SNHLY and FYNNEI. The CDR3 extends over 15 amino acids. V was cut by 0 bases and J by 0 bases, with 9 bases left in between. CDR3 region: CASSEAPGSSYEQYF. The CDR3, as DNA: TGTGCCAGCAGTGAAGCGCCCGGGTCCTCCTACGAGCAGTACTTC.

CDR3 amino acids: CASSARTGGGELFF. The CDR3 region has the DNA TGTGCCAGCAGCGCCCGGACAGGGGGCGGAGAGCTGTTTTTT. The V gene is TRBV11-3, the J gene TRBJ2-2; 11 bases are a match to TRBD1. The ends lost 5 bases at V and 11 bases at J; junction bases unmatched: 7. The length of the CDR3 is 14 residues. Per germline, CDR1 SGHNT and CDR2 YENEEA.

This sequence joins TRBV6-6 and TRBJ2-1, with 11 nucleotides matching TRBD1. V lost 3 bases, J lost 6 bases, and 4 bases stayed unmatched. The CDR3 totals 15 residues. Germline assignment: CDR1 MNHNY and CDR2 SVGAGI (reference sequence). CDR3 nucleotide sequence: TGTGCCAGCAGTTATAGGGACAGGGGGATCAATGAGCAGTTCTTC. Residues: CASSYRDRGINEQFF.

This sequence joins TRBV3-1 (or the pseudogene TRBV3-2) and TRBJ2-3; 7 bases agree with TRBD2. The CDR3 consists of 16 residues. Trimming cost V 5 bases and J 2 bases; bases outside gene matches: 10. CDR1 is LGHDT, CDR2 YNNKEL, per germline (reference sequence). CDR3 sequence (DNA): TGTGCCAGCAGCTCCCTTCGAGCGGGGTTCACAGATACGCAGTATTTT. Its translation is CASSSLRAGFTDTQYF.

The rearrangement joins TRBV3-1 (or the pseudogene TRBV3-2) to TRBJ2-7; a possible D gene is TRBD2 (7 bases). Germline V lookup: CDR1 LGHDT, CDR2 YNNKEL (reference sequence). This CDR3 is 15 amino acids long. Trimming removed 0 bases at V and 6 bases at J, with 15 bases between. CDR3 sequence reads: CASSQDRGARGEQYF. The CDR3 DNA follows: TGTGCCAGCAGCCAAGATCGGGGGGCGAGGGGCGAGCAGTACTTC.